This T cell receptor beta chain was identified during a study of blood T cell repertoires in COVID-19 (dated by TCRdb to between 2020 and 2021). Broadly, across the study: Samples covering the acute and convalescent phases of COVID-19 were provided by collaborators in the United States, Italy and Spain. The samples were drawn from two sources: the first 160 participants of the ongoing ImmuneRACE study, and 1,254 subjects contributed by 6 global collaborators. Where HLA class I and class II types were available, the types were taken from metadata supplied by the sample provider, not from assay-based typing. The material from the prospective study consisted of cDNA or gDNA derived from T cells, B-cell-depleted T cells, or PBMCs. The sample metadata nearly always contained a de-identified subject ID, COVID-19 status, age in years and sex. The repertoires were made available in a free public database intended to serve as a resource for research on the immune response to SARS-CoV-2. The dataset comprised deeply sampled blood TCRbeta repertoires from subjects exposed to, actively infected with, or recovered from COVID-19.

TCRbeta CDR3 regions were amplified from genomic DNA by means of the immunoSEQ Assay, a bias-controlled multiplex PCR. The study's own analysis went as follows. The number of nucleated cells in each sample was estimated from the amplification of reference gene primers within the assay. Sequence reads were collapsed and filtered to measure the absolute abundance of every unique TCRbeta CDR3 rearrangement. Productive Simpson clonality was computed per sample as the square root of Simpson's diversity index over productive rearrangements. What TCRdb holds here is the immuneACCESS table cut down to in-frame rearrangements. Part of the clones is not present; checked against another copy, under half of the missing clones reflect an unresolved V gene, and the others are unexplained. V, J and clone size are those of that table, while D and trimming were read from the DNA. The sample includes approximately 280,000 clones, with almost 90% observed a single time. Together, the top ten hold about 1.7% of the sample.

The CDR3, cysteine through phenylalanine, is 15 amino acids long. Only the CDR3 DNA is retained, 45 bases long and in frame from the first base. Trimming removed 1 base from V and 7 bases from J, leaving 15 bases between the germline ends. The germline V gene provides CDR1 SGHDT and CDR2 YYEEEE. This clone was counted between two and nine times. Its antigen is unknown. No qualities accompany the bases; no much larger clone lies one base away. Summary of the overall study and its limitations: The quantity of clinical and demographic metadata differed by source and by participant and was supplied without curation.

Participants in the prospective study were aged 18 to 89 years, lived in some 24 United States geographic areas, and enrolled through a virtual design. Cohort assignment in the prospective study relied on participant-reported clinical history from a screening survey and a study questionnaire. Mobile phlebotomists in the prospective study collected whole blood, serum and a nasopharyngeal or oropharyngeal swab from every participant. Additional blood draws and questionnaires over an approximately two-month period could optionally be provided by prospective study participants. Prospective study blood samples were shipped either frozen or at room temperature before DNA extraction.

The source of this sequence is a young woman with acute COVID-19. The sequencing input was PBMCs or T cells enriched from blood (not recorded which). Recombination linked TRBV5-6 to TRBJ1-5; no D gene can be assigned with confidence. The DNA is as follows: TGTGCCAGCAGCTTGTCAGGTCGGGGAAGCCAGCCCCAGCATTTT. Translation gives CASSLSGRGSQPQHF. The full variable domain, completed from the reference TRBV5-6 and TRBJ1-5 proteins outside the CDR3, reads DAGVTQSPTHLIKTRGQQVTLRCSPKSGHDTVSWYQQALGQGPQFIFQYYEEEERQRGNFPDRFSGHQFPNYSSELNVNALLLGDSALYLCASSLSGRGSQPQHFGDGTRLSIL.